The source of this T cell receptor (beta chain) is a study of shared clonotypes between healthy human individuals. Whole-study context: The study drew on a couple of women and a few men aged 18 to 49 as donors.

It was across several immunoSEQ plates that each subset's genomic DNA was evenly split. TCRdb's copy holds only in-frame clones and misses some; the assay was immunoSEQ multiplex PCR. Of about 800,000 clones listed, just over 95% are singletons. With regard to this clone: What it binds is unknown.

The study's findings and limits: The study found lower generation probabilities in non-shared clonotypes than in those shared by all four donors.

CDR1 KGHSH and CDR2 LQKENI come from the germline V gene. The germline V and J ends were trimmed by 4 bases and 4 bases, with 17 bases remaining between them. This CDR3 has 15 residues. Naive CD8 populations comprised CD45RO-negative cells positively selected for CCR7, excluding terminally differentiated effector memory CD45RA+ cells. Donors were healthy HIV-negative adults without recently reported acute infections or vaccinations. The sequence came from a man aged 30 to 45 in good health. This chain uses TRBV18 with TRBJ2-7; a possible D gene is TRBD1 (6 bases). Input material: naive CD8+ T cells sorted from blood. The CDR3 DNA sequence: TGTGCCAGCTCACTCAACAGGGCCGTTTCGTACGAGCAGTACTTC. Translating it yields CASSLNRAVSYEQYF.